This is a list of T cell receptor beta chains from one sample in a study of T cell responses to AZD1222 COVID-19 vaccine. Sequencing used immunoSEQ multiplex PCR; TCRdb keeps in-frame clones, though not all of them. The sample has about 190,000 clones, just over 90% seen once. This sample comprised peripheral blood, obtained 28 days after the second dose of the MenACWY control vaccine. These receptors were taken from an adult who received the MenACWY meningococcal vaccine as a control. CDR3s include the opening cysteine and the closing phenylalanine or tryptophan. The D gene is left open where the match is weak. Size values are once, few and many counts, or a class for expanded clones, and some rows have none.

D gene	J gene	V gene	CDR3 length	clone size	CDR3 DNA	CDR3 protein
TRBD1	TRBJ1-2	TRBV27	17	.	TGTGCCAGCAGTTTATCGATCTCAGGGGGCATCAACTATGGCTACACCTTC	CASSLSISGGINYGYTF
.	TRBJ1-5	TRBV6-1	13	once	TGTGCCAGCAGTGATTCTAGCAATCAGCCCCAGCATTTT	CASSDSSNQPQHF
.	TRBJ2-5	TRBV6-5	15	.	TGTGCCAGCAGCCCCCTTATCACCCCGGGCGGGACCCAGTACTTC	CASSPLITPGGTQYF
.	TRBJ2-5	TRBV6-5	11	.	TGTGCCAGCAGTTACTCGGGGTCCCAGTACTTC	CASSYSGSQYF
TRBD1	TRBJ1-2	TRBV3-1/TRBV3-2	14	.	TGTGCCAGCAGCCAAGTTGAGGGGGCAAATGGCTACACCTTC	CASSQVEGANGYTF
TRBD2	TRBJ2-6	TRBV11-3	20	.	TGTGCCAGCAGCTTAGGGGTCCTAGCGGGACCGAGCTCTGGGGCCAACGTCCTGACTTTC	CASSLGVLAGPSSGANVLTF
TRBD1	TRBJ1-5	TRBV6-5	15	.	TGTGCCAGCAGTTACTCGCTGACAGGGAGTCAGCCCCAGCATTTT	CASSYSLTGSQPQHF
TRBD2	TRBJ2-7	TRBV6-6	16	once	TGTGCCAGCAGAACCTCGACTAGCGGGAGCTCCTACGAGCAGTACTTC	CASRTSTSGSSYEQYF
.	TRBJ2-1	TRBV7-9	12	.	TGTGCCAGCAGCTTAAATTTGAATGAGCAGTTCTTC	CASSLNLNEQFF
.	TRBJ2-5	TRBV5-4	13	once	TGTGCCAGCAGCAGTCAGGGAACGGAGACCCAGTACTTC	CASSSQGTETQYF
.	TRBJ2-5	TRBV6-5	13	.	TGTGCCAGCAGCGTGTCGCAGCAAGAGACCCAGTACTTC	CASSVSQQETQYF
TRBD1	TRBJ2-3	TRBV9	16	.	TGTGCCAGCAGCGTAGTGGGACAGTCTAGCACAGATACGCAGTATTTT	CASSVVGQSSTDTQYF
.	TRBJ2-1	TRBV11-2	14	.	TGTGCCAGCAGCTTAGCTAGCGCTAACAATGAGCAGTTCTTC	CASSLASANNEQFF
.	TRBJ2-7	TRBV25-1	13	.	TGTGCCAGCAGGGAGGACGGGACCTACGAGCAGTACTTC	CASREDGTYEQYF
TRBD1	TRBJ1-2	TRBV6-5	14	.	TGTGCCAGCAGACCCGGGACAGGGGGCTTGGGCTACACCTTC	CASRPGTGGLGYTF
.	TRBJ1-4	TRBV18	13	.	TGTGCCAGCTCCTTTGACAGTCCTGAAAAACTGTTTTTT	CASSFDSPEKLFF
TRBD1	TRBJ1-5	TRBV10-2	15	.	TGCGCCAGCAGTGAGAGGGGGCCCCTCCATCAGCCCCAGCATTTT	CASSERGPLHQPQHF
.	TRBJ2-1	TRBV24-1	16	.	TGTGCCACCAGTGACCTAGCCCGGAGCTCCTACAATGAGCAGTTCTTC	CATSDLARSSYNEQFF
.	TRBJ1-1	TRBV11-2	15	.	TGTGCCAGCAGCTTAGACACGTACGGGAACACTGAAGCTTTCTTT	CASSLDTYGNTEAFF
.	TRBJ2-1	TRBV4-1	16	.	TGCGCCAGCAGCCAAGCTGGTCCCCCGATTTTTAATGAGCAGTTCTTC	CASSQAGPPIFNEQFF
.	TRBJ1-1	TRBV7-2	15	.	TGTGCCAGCAGCCAAGTAGGTAGAGGGACCGGTGAAGCTTTCTTT	CASSQVGRGTGEAFF
.	TRBJ1-1	TRBV24-1	14	.	TGTGCCACCAGTGCCGCGACAGTGAACACTGAAGCTTTCTTT	CATSAATVNTEAFF
.	TRBJ1-4	TRBV5-4	15	.	TGTGCCAGCAGCTCCGGATGGGGCGAAGATGAAAAACTGTTTTTT	CASSSGWGEDEKLFF
.	TRBJ1-2	TRBV5-8	18	.	TGTGCCAGCAGCTTGTATTGGGGGAGGCGGTCAGCTAACTATGGCTACACCTTC	CASSLYWGRRSANYGYTF
.	TRBJ1-2	TRBV16	12	once	TGTGCCAGCAGCCAGGGAGGCTATGGCTACACCTTC	CASSQGGYGYTF
.	TRBJ2-7	TRBV2	14	.	TGTGCCAGCAGTCCTAGACATAGCTCCTACGAGCAGTACTTC	CASSPRHSSYEQYF
.	TRBJ1-1	TRBV11-3	15	.	TGTGCCAGCAGCTCTCGGGGCAGGCGGAACACTGAAGCTTTCTTT	CASSSRGRRNTEAFF
.	TRBJ1-2	TRBV11-3	14	.	TGTGCCAGCAGTTTTCAGGGATTGGGCTATGGCTACACCTTC	CASSFQGLGYGYTF
.	TRBJ1-4	TRBV28	14	.	TGTGCCAGCACTACCTCGGGGGTGGTGGGGAAACTGTTTTTT	CASTTSGVVGKLFF
.	TRBJ2-3	TRBV5-1	16	once	TGCGCCAGCAGCCGATCGGGTGGGGAGGCTCCAGATACGCAGTATTTT	CASSRSGGEAPDTQYF
TRBD1	TRBJ1-6	TRBV6-5	14	.	TGTGCCAGCACCCGGGACAGCGGAGATTCACCCCTCCACTTT	CASTRDSGDSPLHF
.	TRBJ2-1	TRBV7-9	13	.	TGTGCCAGCAGATCAGACAGCTACAATGAGCAGTTCTTC	CASRSDSYNEQFF
TRBD2	TRBJ2-3	TRBV11-1	16	.	TGTGCCAGCAGCTTCCTGACTAGCGGGAGAGGTGATACGCAGTATTTT	CASSFLTSGRGDTQYF
.	TRBJ1-5	TRBV27	17	.	TGTGCCAGCAGTTTACGAGGGGGGCTGGGTAGCAATCAGCCCCAGCATTTT	CASSLRGGLGSNQPQHF
.	TRBJ2-3	TRBV3-1/TRBV3-2	17	.	TGTGCCAGCAGCCCGATGTCCGGGGCCGGCAGCACAGATACGCAGTATTTT	CASSPMSGAGSTDTQYF
TRBD2	TRBJ2-7	TRBV7-2	18	.	TGTGCCAGCAGCTTAAGGGCTAGCGGGAGAAGGTTCACCTACGAGCAGTACTTC	CASSLRASGRRFTYEQYF
TRBD1	TRBJ1-3	TRBV30	14	.	TGTGCCTGGAGTCCCGGACAGGCTGGAAACACCATATATTTT	CAWSPGQAGNTIYF
TRBD1	TRBJ1-4	TRBV7-8	17	.	TGTGCCAGCAGCTTAGGTCTCGGGACAGGGACTAATGAAAAACTGTTTTTT	CASSLGLGTGTNEKLFF
.	TRBJ1-1	TRBV19	14	.	TGTGCCAGTAGTATAATCCCTTTTTCCACTGAAGCTTTCTTT	CASSIIPFSTEAFF